These 3 T cell receptor beta chains were sequenced from one sample in a study of blood T cell repertoires in COVID-19. The data were produced by immunoSEQ multiplex PCR, yet TCRdb's version contains in-frame clones alone and is incomplete. The sample records tens of thousands of clones, over 65% being singletons. Sequenced input: peripheral blood. These receptors originate from a human donor in a cohort sampled during active COVID-19.

The chain couples TRBV7-2 to TRBJ2-5; 7 positions agree with TRBD2. Germline assignment: CDR1 SGHTA and CDR2 FQGNSA. The ends lost 4 bases at V and 5 bases at J; junction bases unmatched: 13. The CDR3 is 16 residues long. The CDR3 region is CASSSLTSRGRETQYF. CDR3 DNA sequence: TGTGCCAGCAGCTCCCTGACTAGCCGGGGCCGGGAGACCCAGTACTTC.

The CDR3 loop reads CASSYETTNEQFF. Here the CDR3 DNA reads TGTGCCAGCAGTTACGAGACAACGAATGAGCAGTTCTTC. This chain joins TRBV6-2 or TRBV6-3 and TRBJ2-1; D not certain. The germline V and J ends were trimmed by 2 bases and 7 bases, with 9 bases remaining between them. There are 13 residues in the CDR3. CDR1 and CDR2 (germline): MNHEY, SVGEGT.

The CDR3 nucleotides read TGCAGCGTCCATCAGGAGGGCCGGTTGAACACTGAAGCTTTCTTT. Translation gives CSVHQEGRLNTEAFF. The chain joins TRBV29-1 to TRBJ1-1; D gene ambiguous. The CDR3 covers 15 residues. Germline CDR1 SQVTM, CDR2 ANQGSEA. V was trimmed by 6 bases and J by 0 bases, leaving 17 bases between them.